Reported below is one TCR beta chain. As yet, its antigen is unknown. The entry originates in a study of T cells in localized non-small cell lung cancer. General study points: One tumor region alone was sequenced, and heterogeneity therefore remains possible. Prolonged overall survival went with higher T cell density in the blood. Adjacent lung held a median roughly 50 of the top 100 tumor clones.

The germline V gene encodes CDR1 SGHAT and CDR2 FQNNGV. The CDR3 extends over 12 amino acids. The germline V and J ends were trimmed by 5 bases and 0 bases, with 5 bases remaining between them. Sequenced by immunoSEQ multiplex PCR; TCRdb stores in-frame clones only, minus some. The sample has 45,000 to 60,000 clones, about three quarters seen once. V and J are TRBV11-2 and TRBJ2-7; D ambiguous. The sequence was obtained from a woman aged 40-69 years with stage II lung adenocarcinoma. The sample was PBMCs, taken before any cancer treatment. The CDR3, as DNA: TGTGCCAGCAGCCTGAGCTCCTACGAGCAGTACTTC. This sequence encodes CASSLSSYEQYF.